At least ten counts were recorded for the clone carrying this T cell receptor (beta chain). No antigen is known for it. In making TCR cDNA, 5'RACE template switching added a universal primer site and UMIs to it. Via MiXCR, TCRdb re-called the 5' RACE reads, giving one row per CDR3 protein. The sample lists a few hundred thousand distinct CDR3 sequences, about 7% seen once, with roughly 0.9% in the top ten. CDR3 length equals 12 residues. Trimming stripped 2 bases from V and 3 bases from J, with 5 bases between. Germline CDR1 and CDR2: SGHDN and FVKESK. These data belong to a study of T cells after yellow fever vaccination. Study results and caveats: The CD4 compartment and the CD8 compartment contained a small share of clonotypes in common.

Here the sequenced sample was CD4+ T cells sorted from PBMCs, taken 15 days after the yellow fever booster vaccination. The chain couples TRBV14 to TRBJ2-7, with D unresolved. The clonotype was recovered from a young man who received the YFV17D yellow fever vaccine. The CDR3 region is CASSQILYEQYF. CDR3 nucleotides: TGTGCCAGCAGCCAAATCCTCTACGAGCAGTACTTC. The whole variable domain, remainder taken from reference TRBV14 and TRBJ2-7, is EAGVTQFPSHSVIEKGQTVTLRCDPISGHDNLYWYRRVMGKEIKFLLHFVKESKQDESGMPNNRFLAERTGGTYSTLKVQPAELEDSGVYFCASSQILYEQYFGPGTRLTVT.